These 12 T cell receptor beta chains were sequenced from one sample in a study of control samples from healthy donors and cancer patients. Libraries were prepared by immunoSEQ multiplex PCR; TCRdb keeps only in-frame clonotypes and omits some of them. The table includes about 180,000 clones, 90% to 95% detected once. Sequencing was done on a sample of blood. These receptors all stem from a man aged 30 to 45 in good health.

This clone was picked up one time. The chain combines TRBV28 with TRBJ2-5; no definite D call. Between the trimmed V and J ends, which lost 3 bases and 4 bases, there was a span of 12 bases. This CDR3 has 14 amino acids. The V gene's germline CDR1 is MDHEN and CDR2 SYDVKM. CDR3 nucleotides: TGTGCCAGCAGTTTTATCGGTCCTCGAGAGACCCAGTACTTC. Amino acids: CASSFIGPRETQYF.

V gene TRBV2 combines with J gene TRBJ2-7; 7 bases align to TRBD1. The trim removed 6 bases at V and 0 bases at J, leaving 5 bases unmatched. Germline CDR1 SNHLY, CDR2 FYNNEI. The CDR3 runs 14 residues. CDR3 region: CASRKTGTSYEQYF. DNA for the CDR3: TGTGCCAGCAGGAAGACAGGGACCTCCTACGAGCAGTACTTC.

The chain combines TRBV24-1 with TRBJ2-1; D remains unclear. Trimming stripped 6 bases from V and 7 bases from J, with 6 bases between. The CDR3 loop spans 11 amino acids. CDR1 KGHDR and CDR2 SFDVKD come from the germline V gene. Written as DNA, the CDR3 is TGTGCCACCAGTCAAGTGAATGAGCAGTTCTTC. It specifies CATSQVNEQFF.

The chain couples TRBV3-1 (or the pseudogene TRBV3-2) to TRBJ2-5; 10 nucleotides match TRBD1. The CDR3 covers 15 residues. Trimming cost V 5 bases and J 1 base; bases outside gene matches: 4. The V gene's germline CDR1 is LGHDT and CDR2 YNNKEL (reference sequence). CDR3 sequence reads: CASSGGDRGQETQYF. The CDR3 DNA reads as TGTGCCAGCAGCGGAGGGGACAGGGGCCAAGAGACCCAGTACTTC.

The chain employs TRBV5-4 and TRBJ1-1; perhaps TRBD1 as D (5 bases). In germline, CDR1 is SGHNT, CDR2 YYREEE (reference sequence). Trimming cost V 4 bases and J 6 bases, with 16 bases left between them. The CDR3 totals 14 residues. The CDR3 region has the DNA TGTGCCAGCAGCCCGGGGCCAAGCGGGGCTGAAGCTTTCTTT. Its protein product is CASSPGPSGAEAFF.

The chain uses TRBV7-8 and TRBJ2-3, with 10 bases matching TRBD1. CDR1 and CDR2 from the germline V gene are SGHVS and FQNEAQ. CDR3 size: 21 residues. V was pared by 0 bases and J by 4 bases, with 19 bases of the junction left unmatched. In DNA form, the CDR3 reads TGTGCCAGCAGCTTAGCGCCGGGACAGGGGAAGGGACTACCTCCCCCAGATACGCAGTATTTT. Amino acid sequence: CASSLAPGQGKGLPPPDTQYF.

V and J are TRBV7-2 and TRBJ1-2; TRBD1 aligns across 10 bases. The CDR3 runs 14 residues. Per the germline V gene, CDR1 is SGHTA and CDR2 is FQGNSA. Trimming at V came to 5 bases and at J to 5 bases, leaving 5 bases not matched to a gene. The CDR3, as DNA: TGTGCCAGCAGCCCAGGACAGGGGGGGTATGGCTACACCTTC. Translated, it gives CASSPGQGGYGYTF.

This chain connects TRBV11-2 to TRBJ2-1; the D is unclear. V gave up 5 bases and J gave up 6 bases, with 8 bases separating them. There are 12 residues in the CDR3. Germline CDR1 SGHAT, CDR2 FQNNGV. CDR3 region: CASSMGLNEQFF. The CDR3 DNA follows: TGTGCCAGCAGCATGGGCCTCAATGAGCAGTTCTTC. The entire variable domain, with the rest obtained from reference TRBV11-2 and TRBJ2-1, is as follows: EAGVAQSPRYKIIEKRQSVAFWCNPISGHATLYWYQQILGQGPKLLIQFQNNGVVDDSQLPKDRFSAERLKGVDSTLKIQPAKLEDSAVYLCASSMGLNEQFFGPGTRLTVL.

V is TRBV24-1 and J is TRBJ1-3; no clear D. Trimming shortened V by 9 bases and J by 0 bases, and 8 bases separated the two germline ends. Germline CDR1 is KGHDR and CDR2 is SFDVKD. The CDR3 sequence is 13 residues long. The CDR3 nucleotides read TGTGCCACCGCCAAAACCTCTGGAAACACCATATATTTT. It translates to CATAKTSGNTIYF.

The rearrangement links TRBV5-4 to TRBJ2-1, with TRBD2 matching 7 bases. CDR1 is SGHNT, CDR2 YYREEE, per germline (reference sequence). Unmatched junction bases numbered 12, after V lost 0 bases and J lost 0 bases. CDR3 size: 19 residues. The CDR3 coding sequence is TGTGCCAGCAGCTTGGATAGGTTAGGTCGCGGGAGCTCCTACAATGAGCAGTTCTTC. This encodes CASSLDRLGRGSSYNEQFF.

The chain is built from TRBV2 and TRBJ1-5; D possibly corresponds to TRBD1 (5 bases). In germline, CDR1 is SNHLY, CDR2 FYNNEI. The CDR3 spans 15 residues. V was trimmed by 0 bases and J by 9 bases, leaving 15 bases between them. The CDR3 nucleotides are TGTGCCAGCAGTGAAGCCAGCCAGGGCCTTGGGCCCCAGCATTTT. Its protein is CASSEASQGLGPQHF.

V is TRBV30 and J is TRBJ1-2, with a possible D match to TRBD1 (6 bases). The germline V and J ends were trimmed by 0 bases and 14 bases, with 16 bases remaining between them. Germline assignment: CDR1 GTSNPN and CDR2 SVGIG (reference sequence). This CDR3 contains 12 residues. CDR3 in amino acids: CAWSVVQGRSTF. The CDR3 nucleotides read TGTGCCTGGAGTGTAGTGCAGGGGAGGTCGACCTTC.